The sequence of this TCR beta chain was determined in a study of read filtering for tumor transcriptome and immune sequencing. With 3 bases removed from V and 2 bases from J, the gap between germline ends came to 10 bases. In germline, CDR1 is MDHEN, CDR2 SYDVKM. This CDR3 is built from 15 residues. This clonotype was detected ten times or more. Molecular barcoded adaptors covering alpha/delta and beta/gamma chains were used on 400 ng RNA. TCRdb redid the calling of the reads with MiXCR, one entry per CDR3 protein. The sample has tens of thousands of distinct CDR3 sequences; 10% to 15% are singletons.

V gene TRBV28 combines with J gene TRBJ2-2, with D hard to call. The sequenced sample consisted of a population of CD138-negative cells sorted from bone marrow. The clonotype was recovered from a donor aged 40 or over with multiple myeloma. CDR3 protein: CASSFRRINTGELFF. The CDR3 DNA sequence: TGTGCCAGCAGTTTCCGCCGGATCAACACCGGGGAGCTGTTTTTT.